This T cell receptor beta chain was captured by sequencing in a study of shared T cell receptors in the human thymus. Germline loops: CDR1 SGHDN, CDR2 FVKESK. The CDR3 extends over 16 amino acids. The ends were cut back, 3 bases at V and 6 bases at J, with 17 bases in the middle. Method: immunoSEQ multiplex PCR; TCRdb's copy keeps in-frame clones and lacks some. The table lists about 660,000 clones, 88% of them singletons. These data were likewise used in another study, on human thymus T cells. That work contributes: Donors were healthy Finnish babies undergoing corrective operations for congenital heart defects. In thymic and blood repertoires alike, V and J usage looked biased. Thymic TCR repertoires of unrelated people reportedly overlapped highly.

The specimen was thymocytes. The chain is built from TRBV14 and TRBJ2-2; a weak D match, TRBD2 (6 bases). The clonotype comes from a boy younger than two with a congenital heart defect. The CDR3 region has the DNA TGTGCCAGCAGCCAGGGGGGACTTTCTCGTGCCGGGGAGCTGTTTTTT. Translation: CASSQGGLSRAGELFF.